This record concerns one T cell receptor beta chain sequence. The record originates from a study of blood T cell repertoires in COVID-19. Study in general: Specimens from acute and convalescent COVID-19 originated in the United States, Italy and Spain. From T cells, B-cell-depleted T cells, or PBMCs came the material, which was cDNA or gDNA.

In the authors' methods: For nucleated cells, counts were estimated from reference gene primer amplification. Generated by immunoSEQ multiplex PCR, the TCRdb table keeps only in-frame clones and is missing some. For V, J and clone size, that table is used; D and trimming come from the DNA. The repertoire holds under 150,000 clones, with almost 85% as singletons. Trimming left V 1 base short and J 4 bases short, with 17 bases between. From germline, CDR1 is KGHSH and CDR2 LQKENI. The CDR3 covers 16 residues. Sequenced: peripheral blood. The origin of this receptor is a human donor in a cohort sampled during active COVID-19. The gene calls are TRBV18 and TRBJ2-7, with unresolved D. The DNA of the CDR3 is TGTGCCAGCTCACCACTAGGATCTGGGCTCGGTTACGAGCAGTACTTC. It encodes CASSPLGSGLGYEQYF.